This is a list of T cell receptor beta chains from one sample in a study of T cell responses to AZD1222 COVID-19 vaccine. Data came from immunoSEQ multiplex PCR; TCRdb stores just in-frame clones and leaves some out. The sample contains 200,000 or so clones, about 93% of which appear only once. The specimen comprised peripheral blood, sampled 28 days after the second AZD1222 dose. These receptors were obtained from an adult who received the AZD1222 COVID-19 vaccine. The CDR3 runs from the conserved cysteine through the conserved F or W. The D gene is left open where the match is weak. Only part of the rows carry a size: once, few, many, or a class if the clone is expanded.

clone_size	v_call	d_call	j_call	cdr3_aa	cdr3_nt
NA	TRBV30	TRBD1	TRBJ2-1	CAWVGQGNYNEQFF	TGTGCCTGGGTAGGACAGGGGAACTACAATGAGCAGTTCTTC
NA	TRBV7-3	NA	TRBJ2-6	CASSLHGSGANVLTF	TGTGCCAGCAGCTTACACGGGTCTGGGGCCAACGTCCTGACTTTC
NA	TRBV7-9	NA	TRBJ1-1	CASSYTGTDTEAFF	TGTGCCAGCAGCTATACAGGGACGGACACTGAAGCTTTCTTT
NA	TRBV18	NA	TRBJ1-5	CASSPRVGGDQPQHF	TGTGCCAGCTCACCTAGGGTCGGGGGGGATCAGCCCCAGCATTTT
NA	TRBV7-9	TRBD2	TRBJ2-1	CASSLEETSLYEQFF	TGTGCCAGCAGCTTAGAGGAGACTAGCCTCTATGAGCAGTTCTTC
NA	TRBV5-6	NA	TRBJ1-5	CASSLSRQINQPQHF	TGTGCCAGCAGCCTATCGCGGCAGATTAATCAGCCCCAGCATTTT
NA	TRBV24-1	TRBD2	TRBJ2-5	CATSDVQSMTSGGENPGKTQYF	TGTGCCACCAGTGATGTACAATCAATGACTAGCGGGGGGGAGAACCCCGGGAAGACCCAGTACTTC
once	TRBV19	NA	TRBJ1-2	CASSIGSRINYGYTF	TGTGCCAGTAGTATAGGTTCGAGAATTAACTATGGCTACACCTTC
NA	TRBV30	TRBD2	TRBJ2-5	CAWAGLSKETQYF	TGTGCCTGGGCGGGACTAAGTAAAGAGACCCAGTACTTC
NA	TRBV5-5	TRBD1	TRBJ1-2	CASSPGTGGSYGYTF	TGTGCCAGCAGCCCCGGGACAGGGGGCAGCTATGGCTACACCTTC
NA	TRBV14	NA	TRBJ2-1	CASAEVGHNEQFF	TGTGCCAGCGCTGAGGTTGGCCACAATGAGCAGTTCTTC
NA	TRBV21-1	NA	TRBJ1-3	CASSKAQPNGNTIYF	TGTGCCAGCAGCAAAGCCCAGCCTAATGGAAACACCATATATTTT
NA	TRBV3-1/TRBV3-2	NA	TRBJ2-5	CASSQETSSRTQYF	TGTGCCAGCAGCCAAGAGACAAGCTCGCGGACCCAGTACTTC
once	TRBV5-1	NA	TRBJ2-7	CASSFSPSSYEQYF	TGCGCCAGCTCTTTCTCCCCCAGCTCCTACGAGCAGTACTTC
NA	TRBV30	NA	TRBJ2-1	CARDTNQDSDSYNEQFF	TGTGCCCGCGACACTAACCAAGACTCAGACTCCTACAATGAGCAGTTCTTC
NA	TRBV5-1	TRBD2	TRBJ2-7	CASSFGGYYEQYF	TGCGCCAGCAGCTTCGGGGGGTACTACGAGCAGTACTTC
NA	TRBV5-1	TRBD2	TRBJ2-5	CASSGGTSGGAGETQYF	TGCGCCAGCAGTGGTGGGACTAGCGGGGGGGCCGGAGAGACCCAGTACTTC
NA	TRBV3-1/TRBV3-2	NA	TRBJ1-1	CASSGSGATEAFF	TGTGCCAGCAGTGGGTCAGGGGCTACTGAAGCTTTCTTT
NA	TRBV15	TRBD1	TRBJ1-5	CATSRGQGENQPQHF	TGTGCCACCAGCAGAGGCCAGGGGGAAAATCAGCCCCAGCATTTT
NA	TRBV27	NA	TRBJ1-6	CASSLRGFNSPLHF	TGTGCCAGCAGTTTGCGGGGATTTAATTCACCCCTCCACTTT
NA	TRBV12-5	NA	TRBJ1-5	CASGWEGGSNQPQHF	TGTGCTAGTGGTTGGGAGGGGGGGAGCAATCAGCCCCAGCATTTT
NA	TRBV6-6	NA	TRBJ1-1	CASRRESWTEAFF	TGTGCCAGCCGCCGGGAGTCATGGACTGAAGCTTTCTTT
NA	TRBV9	NA	TRBJ2-1	CASTPYRDSYNEQFF	TGTGCCAGCACCCCCTACAGGGACTCCTACAATGAGCAGTTCTTC
NA	TRBV5-1	TRBD2	TRBJ2-1	CASSLLASGANEQFF	TGCGCCAGCAGCTTGTTGGCTAGCGGGGCCAATGAGCAGTTCTTC
NA	TRBV5-1	TRBD1	TRBJ2-2	CASSPGQGVTGELFF	TGCGCCAGCAGCCCCGGACAGGGGGTGACCGGGGAGCTGTTTTTT
NA	TRBV15	NA	TRBJ2-3	CATSRDIDTQYF	TGTGCCACCAGCAGAGATATCGATACGCAGTATTTT
once	TRBV11-2	NA	TRBJ1-1	CASSFFSGRVNTEAFF	TGTGCCAGCAGCTTTTTTAGCGGCAGGGTTAACACTGAAGCTTTCTTT
NA	TRBV10-1	NA	TRBJ1-4	CASRSAGTVNEKLFF	TGCGCCAGCAGATCTGCCGGAACGGTGAATGAAAAACTGTTTTTT
NA	TRBV5-6	TRBD1	TRBJ1-4	CASSLVTGAGDEKLFF	TGTGCCAGCAGCTTGGTCACAGGGGCGGGGGATGAAAAACTGTTTTTT
NA	TRBV6-5	TRBD1	TRBJ2-3	CASSYPRGQSDTQYF	TGTGCCAGCAGTTACCCTAGGGGACAGTCAGATACGCAGTATTTT
NA	TRBV11-2	TRBD1	TRBJ1-1	CASSLVTGGGTEAFF	TGTGCCAGCAGCTTAGTCACAGGGGGAGGCACTGAAGCTTTCTTT
NA	TRBV4-1	NA	TRBJ1-1	CASSQEGRNTEAFF	TGCGCCAGCAGCCAAGAGGGGAGGAACACTGAAGCTTTCTTT
NA	TRBV3-1/TRBV3-2	NA	TRBJ2-1	CASSQGHPSYNEQFF	TGTGCCAGCAGCCAAGGCCATCCATCCTACAATGAGCAGTTCTTC
NA	TRBV18	NA	TRBJ1-5	CASSPETGNQPQHF	TGTGCCAGCTCACCAGAGACGGGGAATCAGCCCCAGCATTTT
once	TRBV11-2	NA	TRBJ2-7	CASSSIKDSSYEQYF	TGTGCCAGCAGTTCAATAAAGGACAGCTCCTACGAGCAGTACTTC
once	TRBV7-3	TRBD1	TRBJ2-2	CASSSKQGQLTFGELFF	TGTGCCAGCAGCTCAAAACAGGGACAGCTTACTTTCGGGGAGCTGTTTTTT
NA	TRBV5-1	TRBD2	TRBJ2-2	CASSLVGLASGELFF	TGCGCCAGCAGCTTGGTGGGACTAGCGAGTGGGGAGCTGTTTTTT
NA	TRBV28	TRBD1	TRBJ1-6	CASSLFGGQGRSPLHF	TGTGCCAGCAGTTTATTTGGCGGACAGGGGCGGTCACCCCTCCACTTT
NA	TRBV5-1	NA	TRBJ1-1	CASSNQGIDLNTEAFF	TGCGCCAGCAGCAATCAGGGGATTGACCTGAACACTGAAGCTTTCTTT
NA	TRBV28	NA	TRBJ1-5	CASSPDNNQPQHF	TGTGCCAGCAGTCCAGATAACAATCAGCCCCAGCATTTT
NA	TRBV7-9	TRBD2	TRBJ2-3	CASSLTSGTPGTQYF	TGTGCCAGCAGCCTGACTAGCGGGACACCGGGTACGCAGTATTTT
NA	TRBV6-2/TRBV6-3	NA	TRBJ2-5	CASSVIRQETQYF	TGTGCCAGCAGCGTGATAAGGCAGGAGACCCAGTACTTC
NA	TRBV4-3	NA	TRBJ1-6	CASSLTSLILHNSPLHF	TGCGCCAGCAGTTTGACAAGCCTTATTCTTCATAATTCACCCCTCCACTTT
NA	TRBV6-5	TRBD1	TRBJ1-2	CASSYGTGSYGYTF	TGTGCCAGCAGTTACGGGACAGGTTCTTATGGCTACACCTTC
NA	TRBV6-5	TRBD1	TRBJ2-7	CASSYSGTGSHEQYF	TGTGCCAGCAGTTACTCCGGGACAGGGTCCCACGAGCAGTACTTC
NA	TRBV6-5	NA	TRBJ1-2	CASSYLFRDGYTF	TGTGCCAGCAGTTACTTATTTAGGGATGGCTACACCTTC
NA	TRBV15	NA	TRBJ1-4	CATSREGEKLFF	TGTGCCACCAGCAGGGAGGGAGAAAAACTGTTTTTT
NA	TRBV6-5	TRBD1	TRBJ1-6	CASSRDGQANSPLHF	TGTGCCAGCAGTAGGGATGGACAGGCTAATTCACCCCTCCACTTT